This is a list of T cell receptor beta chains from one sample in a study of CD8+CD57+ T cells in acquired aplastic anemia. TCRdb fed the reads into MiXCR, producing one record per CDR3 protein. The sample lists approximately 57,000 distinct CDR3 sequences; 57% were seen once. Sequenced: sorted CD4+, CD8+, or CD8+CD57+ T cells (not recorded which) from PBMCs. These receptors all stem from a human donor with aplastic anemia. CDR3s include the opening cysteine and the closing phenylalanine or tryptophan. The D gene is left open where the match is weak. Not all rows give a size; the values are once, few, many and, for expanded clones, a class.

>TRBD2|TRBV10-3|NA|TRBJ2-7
TGTGCCATCAGTGAGGGGACTAGCGAGACTAGGTACGAGCAGTACTTC
CAISEGTSETRYEQYF
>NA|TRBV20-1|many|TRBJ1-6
TGCAGTGCTTTACCTCAGGGAAAAGGACCTATAAATAATTCACCCCTCCACTTT
CSALPQGKGPINNSPLHF
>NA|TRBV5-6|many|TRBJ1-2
TGTGCCAGCACTTTGGGGACCGATAATAACTATGGCTACACCTTC
CASTLGTDNNYGYTF
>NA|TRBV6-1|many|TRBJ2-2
TGTGCCAGCAAGGAGGGGTTCGGGGAGCTGTTTTTT
CASKEGFGELFF
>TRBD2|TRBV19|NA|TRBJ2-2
TGTGCCAGTACTCGGACTAGCGGTTCCGGGGAGCTGTTTTTT
CASTRTSGSGELFF
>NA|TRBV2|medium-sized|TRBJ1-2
TGTGCCAGCAGTGAATACAGGACCTATGGCTACACCTTC
CASSEYRTYGYTF
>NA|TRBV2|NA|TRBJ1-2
TGTGCCAGCAGGGCATCAGGCTACACCTTC
CASRASGYTF
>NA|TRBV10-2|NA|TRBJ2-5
TGCGCCACCCTCTCTGCGATGGAGACCCAGTACTTC
CATLSAMETQYF
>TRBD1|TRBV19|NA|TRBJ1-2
TGTGCCAGTAGTACGGCAGGGGGCAACTATGGCTACACCTTC
CASSTAGGNYGYTF
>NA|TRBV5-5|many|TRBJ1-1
TGTGCCAGCAGCCATCGACGCGCCATGAACACTGAAGCTTTCTTT
CASSHRRAMNTEAFF
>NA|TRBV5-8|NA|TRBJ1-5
TGTGCCAGCAGCTTATACGGGAGAGGTAGTCAGCCCCAGCATTTT
CASSLYGRGSQPQHF
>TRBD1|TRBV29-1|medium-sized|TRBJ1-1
TGCAGCGTTGATGAGGGGGCGAACACTGAAGCTTTCTTT
CSVDEGANTEAFF
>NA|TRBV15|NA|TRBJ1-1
TGTGCCACCAGCATGGGGTACACTGAAGCTTTCTTT
CATSMGYTEAFF
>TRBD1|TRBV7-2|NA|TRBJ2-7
TGTGCCAGCAGCTCCCAAACAGGGGCGCGGTACGAGCAGTACTTC
CASSSQTGARYEQYF
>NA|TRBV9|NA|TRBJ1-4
TGTGCCAGCAGCGCCGATGGCAGTCCGGATGAAAAACTGTTTTTT
CASSADGSPDEKLFF
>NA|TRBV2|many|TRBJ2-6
TGTGCCAGCAGTGCAAGCTCTGGGGCCAACGTCCTGACTTTC
CASSASSGANVLTF
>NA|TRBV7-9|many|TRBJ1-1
TGTGCCAGCAGCGGGCAGCGGCCCGACACTGAAGCTTTCTTT
CASSGQRPDTEAFF
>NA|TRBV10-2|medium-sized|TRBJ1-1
TGCGCCAGCAGCCTCCGGGACCGAAACACTGAAGCTTTCTTT
CASSLRDRNTEAFF